This T cell receptor (beta chain) was identified during a study of blood T cell repertoires in COVID-19. This CDR3 has 13 amino acids. V lost 6 bases to trimming and J lost 4 bases; unmatched junction nucleotides: 5. Germline V gene sequence: CDR1 MNHEY, CDR2 SVGAGI. Some clones are missing from TCRdb's copy, which holds only in-frame ones; the method was immunoSEQ multiplex PCR. The sample carries roughly 410,000 clones, more than 70% recorded once. This receptor was identified in a woman aged 60 to 75 with COVID-19, enrolled during active disease. The rearrangement uses TRBV6-5 and TRBJ1-1, with 7 bases matching TRBD1. Sequenced material: peripheral blood. The CDR3 sequence: CASSSTGPTEAFF. The CDR3 DNA sequence: TGTGCCAGCAGCTCGACAGGGCCCACTGAAGCTTTCTTT.